The clone carrying this TCR beta chain has ten or more counts. Its antigen is not known. V gave up 7 bases and J gave up 0 bases, with 7 bases separating them. This CDR3 comprises 13 residues. Germline values: CDR1 SGHDN, CDR2 FVKESK. The record originates from a study of beta chain features in type 1 diabetes. Overall study results and limits: Cells with high TCR expression could be over-represented by cDNA sequencing. The question of HLA type influencing TCRB rearrangement was one that remained unresolved here. The naive, central memory and Treg TCRB repertoires showed an apparent similarity that was greater among patients than among healthy donors.

cDNA synthesis used the whole RNA isolate, giving expressed TCRB sequences. Produced via immunoSEQ multiplex PCR; TCRdb's table is partial and in-frame only. The sample consists of hundreds of thousands of clones, roughly 8% of them appearing once. The specimen sequenced was central memory CD4+ T cells from blood. The rearrangement links TRBV14 to TRBJ2-1; tentative D call: TRBD2 (5 bases). The origin of this receptor is a woman aged 18-29 years in good health. The CDR3 protein is CASKRDSYNEQFF. CDR3 in DNA: TGTGCCAGCAAACGGGACTCCTACAATGAGCAGTTCTTC.